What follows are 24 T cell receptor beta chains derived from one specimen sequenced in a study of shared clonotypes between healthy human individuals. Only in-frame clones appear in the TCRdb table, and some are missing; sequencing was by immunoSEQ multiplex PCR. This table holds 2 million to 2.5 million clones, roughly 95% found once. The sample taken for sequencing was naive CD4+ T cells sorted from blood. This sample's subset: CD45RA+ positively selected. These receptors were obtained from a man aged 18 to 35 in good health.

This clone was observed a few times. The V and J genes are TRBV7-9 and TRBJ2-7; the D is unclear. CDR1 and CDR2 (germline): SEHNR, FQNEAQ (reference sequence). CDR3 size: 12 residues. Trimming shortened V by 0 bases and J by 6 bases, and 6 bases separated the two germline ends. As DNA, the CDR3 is TGTGCCAGCAGCTTAGCGCCCGGCGAGCAGTACTTC. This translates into CASSLAPGEQYF.

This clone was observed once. DNA for the CDR3: TGTGCCAGCAGTGATCTTAGGTCCTATAGCAATCAGCCCCAGCATTTT. It translates to CASSDLRSYSNQPQHF. The chain is built from TRBV6-1 and TRBJ1-5; D gene ambiguous. The germline gives CDR1 MNHNS, CDR2 SASEGT. V shed 3 bases and J shed 0 bases, with 12 bases lying between them. This CDR3 comprises 16 residues.

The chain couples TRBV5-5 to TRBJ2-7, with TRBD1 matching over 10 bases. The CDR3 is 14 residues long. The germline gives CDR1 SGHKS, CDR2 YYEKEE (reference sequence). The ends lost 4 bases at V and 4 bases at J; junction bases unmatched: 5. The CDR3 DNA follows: TGTGCCAGCAGCAGGGGGGACAGGGGATACGAGCAGTACTTC. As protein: CASSRGDRGYEQYF.

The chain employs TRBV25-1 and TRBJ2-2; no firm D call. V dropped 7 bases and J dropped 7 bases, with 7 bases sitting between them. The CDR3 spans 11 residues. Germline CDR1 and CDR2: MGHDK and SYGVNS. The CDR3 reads CASTFGGELFF. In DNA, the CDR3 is TGTGCCAGCACCTTCGGCGGGGAGCTGTTTTTT. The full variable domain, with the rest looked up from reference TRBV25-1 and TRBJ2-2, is EADIYQTPRYLVIGTGKKITLECSQTMGHDKMYWYQQDPGMELHLIHYSYGVNSTEKGDLSSESTVSRIRTEHFPLTLESARPSHTSQYLCASTFGGELFFGEGSRLTVL.

CDR3 loop: CASSSIQGKGYTF. Written as DNA, the CDR3 is TGTGCCAGCAGTTCAATACAGGGGAAGGGCTACACCTTC. The chain joins TRBV6-5 to TRBJ1-2; the match to TRBD1 covers 7 bases. V lost 4 bases to trimming and J lost 8 bases; unmatched junction nucleotides: 7. Germline lookup yields CDR1 MNHEY and CDR2 SVGAGI. The CDR3 spans 13 residues.

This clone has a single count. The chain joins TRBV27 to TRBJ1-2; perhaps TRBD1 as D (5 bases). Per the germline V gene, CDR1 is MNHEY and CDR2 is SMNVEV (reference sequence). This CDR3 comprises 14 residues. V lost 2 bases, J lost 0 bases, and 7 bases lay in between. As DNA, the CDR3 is TGTGCCAGCAGTTTAGGGGCTACTAACTATGGCTACACCTTC. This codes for CASSLGATNYGYTF.

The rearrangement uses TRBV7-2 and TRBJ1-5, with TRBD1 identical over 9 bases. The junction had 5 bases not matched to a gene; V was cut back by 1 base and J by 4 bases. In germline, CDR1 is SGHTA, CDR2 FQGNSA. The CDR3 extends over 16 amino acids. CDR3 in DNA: TGTGCCAGCAGCTTAGTGAAGGGACAGGGTAATCAGCCCCAGCATTTT. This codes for CASSLVKGQGNQPQHF.

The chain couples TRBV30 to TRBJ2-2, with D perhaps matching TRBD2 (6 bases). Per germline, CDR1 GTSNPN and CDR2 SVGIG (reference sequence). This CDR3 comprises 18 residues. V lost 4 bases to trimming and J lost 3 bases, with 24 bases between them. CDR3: CAWTRRGVGIGYTGELFF. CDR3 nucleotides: TGTGCCTGGACCCGACGCGGGGTGGGGATAGGGTACACCGGGGAGCTGTTTTTT.

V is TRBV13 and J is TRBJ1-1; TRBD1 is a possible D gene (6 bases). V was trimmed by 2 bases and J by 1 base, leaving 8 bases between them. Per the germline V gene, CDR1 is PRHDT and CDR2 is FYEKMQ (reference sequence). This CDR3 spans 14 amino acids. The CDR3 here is CASSLQQGNTEAFF. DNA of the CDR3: TGTGCCAGCAGCTTACAACAGGGGAACACTGAAGCTTTCTTT.

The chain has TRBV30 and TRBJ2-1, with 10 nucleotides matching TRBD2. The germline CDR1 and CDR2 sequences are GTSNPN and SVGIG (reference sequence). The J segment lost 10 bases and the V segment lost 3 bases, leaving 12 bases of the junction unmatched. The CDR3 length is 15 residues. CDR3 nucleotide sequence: TGTGCCTGGAGCCGAGCGGGAGGGCCACGTGAAGAGCAGTTCTTC. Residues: CAWSRAGGPREEQFF.

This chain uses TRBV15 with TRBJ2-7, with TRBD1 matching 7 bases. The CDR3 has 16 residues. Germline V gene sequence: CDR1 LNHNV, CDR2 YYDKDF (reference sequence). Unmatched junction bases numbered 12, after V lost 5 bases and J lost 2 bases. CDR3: CATSGVPGTEAYEQYF. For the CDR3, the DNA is TGTGCCACCAGCGGTGTCCCCGGGACAGAGGCCTACGAGCAGTACTTC.

CDR3 amino acids: CASSQDTGQGQETQYF. The DNA of the CDR3 is TGCGCCAGCAGCCAAGATACCGGACAGGGACAAGAGACCCAGTACTTC. This sequence joins TRBV4-3 and TRBJ2-5; TRBD1 agrees at 8 bases. Losses at the gene ends were 0 bases for V and 2 bases for J; bases not matched to a gene: 5. CDR3 length: 16 residues. Germline CDR1 is LGHNA and CDR2 is YSLEER.

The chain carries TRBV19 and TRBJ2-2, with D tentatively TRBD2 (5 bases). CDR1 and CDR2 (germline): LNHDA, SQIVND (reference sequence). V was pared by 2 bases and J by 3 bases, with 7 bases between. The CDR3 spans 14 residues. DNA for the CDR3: TGTGCCAGTAGTATACACGGGGACACCGGGGAGCTGTTTTTT. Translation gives CASSIHGDTGELFF.

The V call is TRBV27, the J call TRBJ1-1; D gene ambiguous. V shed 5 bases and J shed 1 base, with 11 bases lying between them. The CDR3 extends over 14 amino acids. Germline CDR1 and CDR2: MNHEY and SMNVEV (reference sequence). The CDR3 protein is CASSAAGGNTEAFF. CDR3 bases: TGTGCCAGCAGTGCGGCCGGCGGGAACACTGAAGCTTTCTTT.

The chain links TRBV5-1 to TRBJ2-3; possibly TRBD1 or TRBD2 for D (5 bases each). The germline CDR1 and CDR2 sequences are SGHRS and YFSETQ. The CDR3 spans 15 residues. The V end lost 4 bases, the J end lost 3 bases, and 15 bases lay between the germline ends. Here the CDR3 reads CASSVGPGGTDTQYF. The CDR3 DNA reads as TGCGCCAGCAGCGTGGGACCTGGGGGTACAGATACGCAGTATTTT.

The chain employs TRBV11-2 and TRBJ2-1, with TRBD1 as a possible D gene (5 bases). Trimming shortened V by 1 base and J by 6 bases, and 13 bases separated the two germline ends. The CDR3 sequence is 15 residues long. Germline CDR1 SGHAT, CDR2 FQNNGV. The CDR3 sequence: CASSLVVLTGNEQFF. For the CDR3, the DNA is TGTGCCAGCAGCTTAGTGGTCTTAACAGGCAATGAGCAGTTCTTC.

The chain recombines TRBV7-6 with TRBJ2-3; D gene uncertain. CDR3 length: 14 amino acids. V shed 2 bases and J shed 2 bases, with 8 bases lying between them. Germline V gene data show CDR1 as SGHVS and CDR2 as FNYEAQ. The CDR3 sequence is CASSLLADTDTQYF. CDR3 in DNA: TGTGCCAGCAGCTTATTAGCCGACACAGATACGCAGTATTTT. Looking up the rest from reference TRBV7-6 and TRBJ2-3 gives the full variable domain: GAGVSQSPRYKVTKRGQDVALRCDPISGHVSLYWYRQALGQGPEFLTYFNYEAQQDKSGLPNDRFSAERPEGSISTLTIQRTEQRDSAMYRCASSLLADTDTQYFGPGTRLTVL.

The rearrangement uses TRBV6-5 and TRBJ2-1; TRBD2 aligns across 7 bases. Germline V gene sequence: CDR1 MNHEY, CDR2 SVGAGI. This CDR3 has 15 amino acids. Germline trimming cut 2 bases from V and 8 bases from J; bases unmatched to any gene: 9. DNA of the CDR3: TGTGCCAGCAGTTACCCGAGACTAGCCTCCGATGAGCAGTTCTTC. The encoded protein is CASSYPRLASDEQFF.

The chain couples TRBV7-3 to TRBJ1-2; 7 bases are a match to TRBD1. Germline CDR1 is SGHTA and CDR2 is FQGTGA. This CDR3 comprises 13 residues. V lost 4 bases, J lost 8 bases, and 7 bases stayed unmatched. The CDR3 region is CASSSDRSGGYTF. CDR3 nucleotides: TGTGCCAGCAGCTCGGACAGGTCGGGCGGCTACACCTTC. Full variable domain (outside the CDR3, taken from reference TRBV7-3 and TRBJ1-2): GAGVSQTPSNKVTEKGKYVELRCDPISGHTALYWYRQSLGQGPEFLIYFQGTGAADDSGLPNDRFFAVRPEGSVSTLKIQRTERGDSAVYLCASSSDRSGGYTFGSGTRLTVV.

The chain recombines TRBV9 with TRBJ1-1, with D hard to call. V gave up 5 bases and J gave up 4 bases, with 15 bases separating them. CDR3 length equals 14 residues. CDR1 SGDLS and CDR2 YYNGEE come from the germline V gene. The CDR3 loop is CASRPNLGITEAFF. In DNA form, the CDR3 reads TGTGCCAGCAGACCTAATTTAGGGATCACTGAAGCTTTCTTT.

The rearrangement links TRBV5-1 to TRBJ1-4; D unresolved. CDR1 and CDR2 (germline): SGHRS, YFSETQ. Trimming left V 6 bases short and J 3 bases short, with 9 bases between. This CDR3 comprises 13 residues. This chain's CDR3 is CASKIGANEKLFF. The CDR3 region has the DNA TGCGCCAGCAAAATTGGGGCTAATGAAAAACTGTTTTTT.

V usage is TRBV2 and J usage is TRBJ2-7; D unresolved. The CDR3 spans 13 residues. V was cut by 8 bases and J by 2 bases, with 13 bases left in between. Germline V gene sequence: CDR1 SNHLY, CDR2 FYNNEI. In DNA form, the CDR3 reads TGTGCCAGCGGATTCAGAGAAACCTACGAGCAGTACTTC. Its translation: CASGFRETYEQYF.

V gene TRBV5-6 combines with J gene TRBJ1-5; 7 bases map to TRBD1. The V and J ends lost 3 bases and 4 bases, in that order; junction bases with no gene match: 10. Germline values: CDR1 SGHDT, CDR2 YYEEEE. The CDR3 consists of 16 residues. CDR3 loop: CASSWGPGQTNQPQHF. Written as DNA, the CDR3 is TGTGCCAGCAGCTGGGGCCCGGGACAGACTAATCAGCCCCAGCATTTT.

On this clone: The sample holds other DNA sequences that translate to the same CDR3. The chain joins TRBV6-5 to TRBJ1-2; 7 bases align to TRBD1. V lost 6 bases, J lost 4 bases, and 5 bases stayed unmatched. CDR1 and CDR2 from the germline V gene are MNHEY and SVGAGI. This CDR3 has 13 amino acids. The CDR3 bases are TGTGCCAGCAGCCAAGACAGGGCCTATGGCTACACCTTC. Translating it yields CASSQDRAYGYTF.